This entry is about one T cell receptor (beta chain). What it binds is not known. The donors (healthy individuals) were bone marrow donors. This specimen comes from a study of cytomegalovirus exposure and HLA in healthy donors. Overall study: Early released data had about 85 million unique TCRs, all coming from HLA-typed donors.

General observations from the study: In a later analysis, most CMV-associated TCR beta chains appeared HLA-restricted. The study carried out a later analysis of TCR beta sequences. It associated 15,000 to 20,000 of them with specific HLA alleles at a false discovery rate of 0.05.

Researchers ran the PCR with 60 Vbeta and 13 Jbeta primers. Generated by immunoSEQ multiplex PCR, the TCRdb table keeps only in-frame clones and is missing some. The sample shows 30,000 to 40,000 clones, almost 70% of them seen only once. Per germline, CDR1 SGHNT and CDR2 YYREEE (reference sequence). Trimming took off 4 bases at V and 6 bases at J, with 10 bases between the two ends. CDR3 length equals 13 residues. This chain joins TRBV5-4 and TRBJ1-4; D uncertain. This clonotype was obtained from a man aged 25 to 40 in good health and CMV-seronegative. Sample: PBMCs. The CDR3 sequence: CASSKDSDEKLFF. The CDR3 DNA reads TGTGCCAGCAGCAAAGACTCTGATGAAAAACTGTTTTTT. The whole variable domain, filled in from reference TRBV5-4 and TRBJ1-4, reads ETGVTQSPTHLIKTRGQQVTLRCSSQSGHNTVSWYQQALGQGPQFIFQYYREEENGRGNFPPRFSGLQFPNYSSELNVNALELDDSALYLCASSKDSDEKLFFGSGTQLSVL.